This T cell receptor beta chain was captured in a study of breast tumors, draining lymph nodes, adjacent tissues. Findings and limits, study-wide: The data were judged consistent with most tumor T cells coming from lymph node and expanding in tumor. Tumors had less TCR diversity than lymph nodes, more than nontumor tissue. Data only fit, rather than demonstrated, lymph node origin of most tumor T cells. Luminal-like breast cancer showed significantly greater tumor-nontumor repertoire similarity than basal-like breast cancer did.

TCRdb fed the multiplex PCR reads into MiXCR, producing one record per CDR3 protein. The sample consists of about 22,000 distinct CDR3 sequences, about two thirds of them appearing once. The germline V gene has CDR1 SGHRS and CDR2 YFSETQ. Trimming removed 4 bases from V and 4 bases from J, with 25 bases in between. This CDR3 region has 18 residues. Sample share makes this clonotype medium-sized. Its antigen is as yet unknown. The chain couples TRBV5-1 to TRBJ2-3; perhaps TRBD1 as D (7 bases). The source material was tumor-adjacent breast tissue. The clonotype comes from a female donor with breast cancer. Some clones in this sample may be carry-over from other donors' samples. The CDR3 sequence is CASSPGRRGLVSADTQYF. The DNA for the CDR3 is TGCGCCAGCAGCCCGGGGCGGAGGGGGCTCGTGAGCGCAGATACGCAGTATTTT.